This TCR beta chain was observed in a study of blood T cell repertoires in COVID-19. Living in about two dozen US areas, the participants were between roughly 18 and 89 years of age. The CDR3 length is 16 residues. Germline CDR1 reads SGHTS; CDR2 reads YDEGEE. V lost 4 bases and J lost 0, with 11 bases in between. Libraries were prepared by immunoSEQ multiplex PCR; TCRdb keeps only in-frame clonotypes and omits some of them. The sample records roughly 250,000 clones, around 84% being singletons. Sequencing was done on a sample of PBMCs or T cells enriched from blood (not recorded which). The TCR comes from a woman aged 45-60 years who had recovered from COVID-19. This rearrangement joins TRBV5-8 to TRBJ1-6; TRBD1 might be the D (5 bases). CDR3 coding DNA: TGTGCCAGCAGCATGAGACAGAGCTCCTATAATTCACCCCTCCACTTT. Amino acid sequence: CASSMRQSSYNSPLHF. Full variable domain (missing parts from reference TRBV5-8 and TRBJ1-6): EAGVTQSPTHLIKTRGQQATLRCSPISGHTSVYWYQQALGLGLQFLLWYDEGEERNRGNFPPRFSGRQFPNYSSELNVNALELEDSALYLCASSMRQSSYNSPLHFGNGTRLTVT.